One and the same sample provided the 4 T cell receptor beta chains below, sequenced in a study of shared clonotypes between healthy human individuals. The protocol was immunoSEQ multiplex PCR, while the TCRdb copy is restricted to in-frame clones and leaves out a portion. The sample consists of about 710,000 clones, 55% to 75% of them appearing once. Sequenced sample: memory CD4+ T cells sorted from blood. Specified subset: CD45RA-negative fraction. The receptors derive from a woman in her twenties or thirties in good health.

The chain carries TRBV27 and TRBJ2-2; the match to TRBD2 covers 14 bases. Germline CDR1 reads MNHEY; CDR2 reads SMNVEV (reference sequence). The CDR3 is made up of 17 amino acids. The V gene end was trimmed by 3 bases and the J gene end by 6 bases; junction bases not matched to a gene: 6. The CDR3 DNA sequence: TGTGCCAGCAGTTTCCTCTGGACTAGCGGGAGGTCCGGGGAGCTGTTTTTT. Its protein product is CASSFLWTSGRSGELFF.

The chain carries TRBV10-3 and TRBJ2-7, with TRBD1 matching over 8 bases. This CDR3 comprises 14 residues. CDR1 ENHRY and CDR2 SYGVKD come from the germline V gene. V dropped 5 bases and J dropped 7; count of bases not matched to a gene: 10. The CDR3 is CAISQTGVLREQYF. DNA of the CDR3: TGTGCCATCAGTCAGACAGGGGTTCTACGGGAGCAGTACTTC.

CDR3 loop: CASSARPGHEQYF. In DNA, the CDR3 is TGTGCCAGCAGCGCACGGCCGGGGCACGAGCAGTACTTC. The rearrangement uses TRBV7-2 and TRBJ2-7; D might be TRBD1 or TRBD2, each matching 5 bases. V was shortened by 5 bases and J by 5 bases, with 13 bases between the two germline ends. In germline, CDR1 is SGHTA, CDR2 FQGNSA. The CDR3 consists of 13 residues.

This chain links TRBV28 with TRBJ2-7; 7 bases are a match to TRBD1. Germline CDR1 reads MDHEN; CDR2 reads SYDVKM. This CDR3 is 15 amino acids long. After removal of 3 bases from V and 1 base from J, the junction contained 6 bases not matched to a gene. The CDR3 loop is CASSFWTGLSYEQYF. The DNA for the CDR3 is TGTGCCAGCAGTTTCTGGACAGGTTTATCCTACGAGCAGTACTTC.